The 16 T cell receptor beta chains below come from one sample, sequenced in a study of blood T cell repertoires in COVID-19. The repertoire was sequenced with immunoSEQ multiplex PCR; TCRdb's copy has only in-frame clones and lacks some. Of roughly 180,000 clones in the sample, 86% are singletons; the top ten hold less than 3.5%. Sequenced material: peripheral blood. The receptors were sampled from a woman aged 25-40 years with active or convalescent COVID-19.

The chain joins TRBV19 to TRBJ1-5, with TRBD1 matching over 9 bases. J gave up 7 bases and V 5 bases, and 3 bases lay outside the gene matches. CDR3 length: 13 amino acids. Germline values: CDR1 LNHDA, CDR2 SQIVND (reference sequence). CDR3 residues: CASSSDRGQPQHF. The CDR3 coding sequence is TGTGCCAGTAGTTCGGACAGGGGACAGCCCCAGCATTTT. The full variable domain, in which reference TRBV19 and TRBJ1-5 provide the parts outside the CDR3, is DGGITQSPKYLFRKEGQNVTLSCEQNLNHDAMYWYRQDPGQGLRLIYYSQIVNDFQKGDIAEGYSVSREKKESFPLTVTSAQKNPTAFYLCASSSDRGQPQHFGDGTRLSIL.

The chain employs TRBV24-1 and TRBJ2-3; D gene ambiguous. CDR1 and CDR2 from the germline V gene are KGHDR and SFDVKD. CDR3 length: 13 amino acids. V was trimmed by 4 bases and J by 4 bases, leaving 8 bases between them. The CDR3 spells CATSDLPSDTQYF. Here the CDR3 DNA reads TGTGCCACCAGTGACTTGCCGTCAGATACGCAGTATTTT.

In its sample, this clone was seen once. The gene calls are TRBV3-1 (or the pseudogene TRBV3-2) and TRBJ2-3, with D possibly being TRBD1 (5 bases). This CDR3 comprises 15 residues. Germline V gene data show CDR1 as LGHDT and CDR2 as YNNKEL (reference sequence). V lost 0 bases to trimming and J lost 3 bases, with 10 bases between them. Here the CDR3 reads CASSQDQGYTDTQYF. In nucleotides, the CDR3 is TGTGCCAGCAGCCAAGATCAGGGTTATACAGATACGCAGTATTTT.

There are a few counts of this clone. The chain combines TRBV21-1 with TRBJ1-5; the table's TRBD1 call for D was not verified on the DNA. TRBV21-1 is labeled a pseudogene. The CDR3 is 15 residues long. The CDR3 sequence is CASSKGAGGSQPQHF. The CDR3 nucleotides read TGTGCCAGCAGCAAGGGCGCAGGGGGAAGCCAGCCCCAGCATTTT.

The genes are TRBV2 and TRBJ2-1, with TRBD2 matching 7 bases. The CDR3 length is 13 residues. V shed 6 bases and J 7 bases; nucleotides not matched to a gene: 6. The germline V gene encodes CDR1 SNHLY and CDR2 FYNNEI. The CDR3 nucleotides are TGTGCCAGCAGCCGACTAGCCCAAAATGAGCAGTTCTTC. Translation gives CASSRLAQNEQFF.

The rearrangement links TRBV5-4 to TRBJ2-5; TRBD2 agrees at 10 bases. The CDR3 runs 17 residues. The V gene end was trimmed by 4 bases and the J gene end by 5 bases; junction bases not matched to a gene: 14. The germline V gene has CDR1 SGHNT and CDR2 YYREEE (reference sequence). CDR3 in amino acids: CASSVSSGGAWWETQYF. In DNA form, the CDR3 reads TGTGCCAGCAGCGTATCTAGCGGGGGCGCCTGGTGGGAGACCCAGTACTTC.

V and J are TRBV10-3 and TRBJ1-4; 9 bases align to TRBD1. The germline gives CDR1 ENHRY, CDR2 SYGVKD. The CDR3 sequence is 18 residues long. V shed 2 bases, J shed 5 bases, and the junction held 12 bases outside the gene matches. CDR3 in DNA: TGTGCCATCAGTGAGAATGTGGCCCTGACAGGGGGAAATGAAAAACTGTTTTTT. The encoded protein is CAISENVALTGGNEKLFF.

The chain employs TRBV9 and TRBJ1-1; 12 bases line up with TRBD1. The V segment lost 0 bases and the J segment 0 bases; nucleotides outside the gene matches: 0. The CDR3 length is 16 residues. Germline values: CDR1 SGDLS, CDR2 YYNGEE. CDR3 coding DNA: TGTGCCAGCAGCGTAGGGGACAGGGGGCTGAACACTGAAGCTTTCTTT. Protein product: CASSVGDRGLNTEAFF.

The V gene is TRBV19, the J gene TRBJ1-5; a possible D gene is TRBD1 (6 bases). CDR3 length: 12 amino acids. Germline loops: CDR1 LNHDA, CDR2 SQIVND (reference sequence). V was trimmed by 5 bases and J by 4 bases, leaving 6 bases between them. CDR3 in DNA: TGTGCCAGTAGTCAGGGGAATCAGCCCCAGCATTTT. Its translation is CASSQGNQPQHF.

V usage is TRBV14 and J usage is TRBJ2-5, with 7 bases matching TRBD1. J lost 4 bases, V lost 4 bases, and 9 bases had no gene match. The CDR3 runs to 15 residues. The germline CDR1 and CDR2 sequences are SGHDN and FVKESK. CDR3: CASSPSGQELETQYF. The CDR3 nucleotides read TGTGCCAGCAGCCCCTCTGGACAGGAGCTAGAGACCCAGTACTTC.

The V gene is TRBV19, the J gene TRBJ1-5; D is unresolved. The CDR3 loop spans 14 amino acids. Between the trimmed V and J ends, which lost 1 base and 8 bases, there was a span of 12 bases. Germline-derived CDR1 and CDR2 are LNHDA and SQIVND (reference sequence). The CDR3 DNA reads TGTGCCAGTAGTATAGTAGGCTCCGGGGAGCCCCAGCATTTT. Its protein product is CASSIVGSGEPQHF.

The gene calls are TRBV9 and TRBJ2-2; 11 bases are shared with TRBD1. With 4 bases clipped from V and 6 bases from J, the junction kept 5 bases outside the gene matches. The V gene's germline CDR1 is SGDLS and CDR2 YYNGEE. The CDR3 runs 15 residues. The chain's CDR3 is CASSSGQGAAGELFF. In DNA form, the CDR3 reads TGTGCCAGCAGCAGTGGACAGGGGGCGGCCGGGGAGCTGTTTTTT.

The chain recombines TRBV25-1 with TRBJ1-2; TRBD1 might be the D (5 bases). CDR1 MGHDK and CDR2 SYGVNS come from the germline V gene. The V and J ends lost 1 base and 6 bases respectively, with 15 bases between them. This CDR3 region has 15 residues. As DNA, the CDR3 is TGTGCCAGCAGTGAATTGGGGGGATGGGTGAATGGCTACACCTTC. Its translation: CASSELGGWVNGYTF.

This clone was seen only once. V gene TRBV28 combines with J gene TRBJ1-2; D unresolved. Germline loops: CDR1 MDHEN, CDR2 SYDVKM. The V end was cut by 5 bases, the J end by 8 bases, with 18 bases between. The CDR3 length is 14 residues. The CDR3 is CASSALQSLAGYTF. The CDR3 DNA sequence: TGTGCCAGCAGTGCCCTACAGTCGTTGGCAGGCTACACCTTC.

This chain links TRBV15 with TRBJ2-7, with 10 positions matching TRBD1. V was clipped by 2 bases and J by 4 bases; unmatched bases: 8. The CDR3 loop spans 16 amino acids. Germline CDR1 is LNHNV and CDR2 is YYDKDF (reference sequence). CDR3: CATSRKLGQGGYEQYF. For the CDR3, the DNA is TGTGCCACCAGCAGAAAGCTAGGACAGGGGGGGTACGAGCAGTACTTC.

The rearrangement uses TRBV7-9 and TRBJ1-1; 10 bases map to TRBD1. CDR1 and CDR2 from the germline V gene are SEHNR and FQNEAQ (reference sequence). The CDR3 has 16 amino acids. Trimming took 3 bases from V and 5 from J; bases not matched to a gene: 9. CDR3 sequence: CASSFSGQGEGTEAFF. Written as DNA, the CDR3 is TGTGCCAGCAGCTTCTCCGGACAGGGGGAAGGAACTGAAGCTTTCTTT.